Following are 9 T cell receptor beta chains from one sample sequenced in a study of OX40 agonist ivuxolimab in advanced cancers. The method behind the library was the immunoSEQ multiplex PCR assay. TCRdb carries this immuneACCESS record with in-frame sequences only. Its versions omit some clonotypes, under half of them owing to an unresolved V gene in the studies checked, with the rest unexplained. In all, the sample holds approximately 49,000 clones, and 83% of those were seen once. The ten top clones hold roughly 1.2% of the sample. This material consisted of CD4+ or CD8+ T cells sorted from blood, taken in a trial of the OX40 agonist ivuxolimab. These receptors all come from an adult with an advanced solid tumor such as melanoma, head and neck, liver or kidney cancer.

This clone was picked up a small number of times. The chain joins TRBV19 to TRBJ1-1, with D possibly matching TRBD1 (6 bases). The CDR3 covers 13 residues. The germline gives CDR1 LNHDA, CDR2 SQIVND (reference sequence). The V gene lost 4 bases and the J gene lost 7 bases, with 13 bases spanning the gap. The CDR3 spells CASSTSQGFEAFF. As DNA, the CDR3 is TGTGCCAGTAGTACCTCACAGGGCTTTGAAGCTTTCTTT.

The CDR3 bases are TGTGCCAGCAGCCTGCCGGGGGGGGTCTGCACTGAAGCTTTCTTT. Protein: CASSLPGGVCTEAFF. The V and J genes are TRBV11-3 and TRBJ1-1, with a weak D call TRBD1 (5 bases). Trimming removed 5 bases at V and 4 bases at J, with 17 bases between. The germline CDR1 and CDR2 sequences are SGHNT and YENEEA. This CDR3 comprises 15 residues.

The J gene is TRBJ1-5, the V gene TRBV7-8; D remains unclear. V shed 2 bases and J shed 3 bases, with 20 bases lying between them. Germline V gives CDR1 SGHVS, CDR2 FQNEAQ. The CDR3 has 18 amino acids. CDR3 DNA: TGTGCCAGCAGCTTAATAGGCGTGGCAGCAAGGATCAATCAGCCCCAGCATTTT. Translation gives CASSLIGVAARINQPQHF. Looking up the rest from reference TRBV7-8 and TRBJ1-5 gives the full variable domain: GAGVSQSPRYKVAKRGQDVALRCDPISGHVSLFWYQQALGQGPEFLTYFQNEAQLDKSGLPSDRFFAERPEGSVSTLKIQRTQQEDSAVYLCASSLIGVAARINQPQHFGDGTRLSIL.

This sequence joins TRBV5-1 and TRBJ2-7, with D uncertain. Trimming took off 1 base at V and 1 base at J, with 9 bases between the two ends. The CDR3 is 14 amino acids. The V gene's germline CDR1 is SGHRS and CDR2 YFSETQ. The CDR3 protein is CASSLSTESYEQYF. The CDR3, as DNA: TGCGCCAGCAGCTTGTCAACAGAGTCCTACGAGCAGTACTTC.

This chain joins TRBV7-2 and TRBJ1-3, with D tentatively TRBD1 (5 bases). V was pared by 1 base and J by 8 bases, with 18 bases between. Germline assignment: CDR1 SGHTA and CDR2 FQGNSA. The CDR3 is 16 residues long. CDR3 DNA: TGTGCCAGCAGCTTAGGGGGCGTAGGGGCGATGTACACCATATATTTT. Translated, it gives CASSLGGVGAMYTIYF.

This clone has only a few counts. The chain couples TRBV9 to TRBJ2-7; 11 bases are shared with TRBD2. CDR1 is SGDLS and CDR2 is YYNGEE in the germline V gene. V trimming: 1 base; J trimming: 3 bases; junction bases outside the gene matches: 6. This CDR3 has 16 residues. The CDR3 loop reads CASSVSSSGGSYEQYF. The CDR3 nucleotides read TGTGCCAGCAGCGTAAGTTCTAGCGGGGGGAGCTACGAGCAGTACTTC.

The chain joins TRBV5-1 to TRBJ2-3; 9 nucleotides align to TRBD2. The CDR3 runs to 15 residues. The germline V gene has CDR1 SGHRS and CDR2 YFSETQ. V shed 4 bases and J 5 bases; nucleotides not matched to a gene: 8. This CDR3 is CASSTEGTSLDTQYF. In DNA form, the CDR3 reads TGCGCCAGCAGCACGGAGGGGACTAGCTTAGATACGCAGTATTTT.

This clone has a single count. V is TRBV7-9 and J is TRBJ1-1; 10 bases align to TRBD1. V dropped 5 bases and J dropped 3; count of bases not matched to a gene: 6. Germline CDR1 SEHNR, CDR2 FQNEAQ (reference sequence). The CDR3 runs 15 residues. CDR3 loop: CASSPRGTGDTEAFF. The CDR3 DNA reads TGTGCCAGCAGCCCCAGAGGGACAGGGGACACTGAAGCTTTCTTT.

V usage is TRBV7-2 and J usage is TRBJ2-7; D is perhaps TRBD1 or TRBD2 (6 bases each). V lost 3 bases and J lost 9, with 21 bases in between. The length of the CDR3 is 15 residues. CDR1 is SGHTA, CDR2 FQGNSA, per germline. The CDR3 DNA reads as TGTGCCAGCAGCTTGTCGAGGGGGGCCCCCGCCGGGCAGTACTTC. It encodes CASSLSRGAPAGQYF.